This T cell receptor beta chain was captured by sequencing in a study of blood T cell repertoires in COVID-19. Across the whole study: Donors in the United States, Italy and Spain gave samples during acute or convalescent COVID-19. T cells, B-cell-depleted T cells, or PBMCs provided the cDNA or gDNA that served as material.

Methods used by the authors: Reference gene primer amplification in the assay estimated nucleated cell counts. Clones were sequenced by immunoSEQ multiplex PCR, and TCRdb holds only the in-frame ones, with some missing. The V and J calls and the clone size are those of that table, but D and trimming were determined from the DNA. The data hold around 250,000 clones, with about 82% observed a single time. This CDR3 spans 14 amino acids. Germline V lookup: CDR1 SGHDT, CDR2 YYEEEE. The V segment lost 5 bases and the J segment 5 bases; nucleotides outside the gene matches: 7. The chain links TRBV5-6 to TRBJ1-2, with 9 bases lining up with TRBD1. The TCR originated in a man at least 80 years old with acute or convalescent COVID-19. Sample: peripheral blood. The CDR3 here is CASSEGQGIYGYTF. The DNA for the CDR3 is TGTGCCAGCAGTGAGGGACAGGGAATTTATGGCTACACCTTC.